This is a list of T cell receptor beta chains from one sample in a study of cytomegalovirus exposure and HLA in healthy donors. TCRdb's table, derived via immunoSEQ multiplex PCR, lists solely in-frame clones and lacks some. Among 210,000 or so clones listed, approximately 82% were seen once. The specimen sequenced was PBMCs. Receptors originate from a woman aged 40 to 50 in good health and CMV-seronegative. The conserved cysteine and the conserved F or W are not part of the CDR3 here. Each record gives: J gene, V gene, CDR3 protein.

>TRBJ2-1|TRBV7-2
ASSLHSGGANEQF
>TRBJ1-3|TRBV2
ASSEQGAYGNTIY
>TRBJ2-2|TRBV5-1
ASSLQNTGELF
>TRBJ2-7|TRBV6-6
ASSYSRDSPGEQY
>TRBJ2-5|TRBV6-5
ASSTEGGKTQY
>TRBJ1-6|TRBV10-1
ASSGGATGKNSPLH
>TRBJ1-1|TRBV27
ASSLYQGASAEAF
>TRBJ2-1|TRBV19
ASSMMAGVNEQF
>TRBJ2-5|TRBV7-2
ASSLGATSSGETQY
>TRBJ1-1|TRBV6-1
ASSKKRQGGTEAF
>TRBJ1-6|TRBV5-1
ASSLEDRSNSPLH
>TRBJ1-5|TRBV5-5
ASSAETGYQPQH
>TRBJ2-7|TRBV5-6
ASSLVSWGVYEQY
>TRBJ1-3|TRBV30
AWSAGGFSGNTIY
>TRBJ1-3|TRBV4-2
ASSQDVPYSTGFPNTIY
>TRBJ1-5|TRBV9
ASSVGTANQPQH
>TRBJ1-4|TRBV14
ASSQDLGQGVKLF
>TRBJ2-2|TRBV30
AWSQEVNTGELF
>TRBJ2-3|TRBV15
ATSRALAGGTDTQY
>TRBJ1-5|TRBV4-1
ASSPTGGGYQPQH
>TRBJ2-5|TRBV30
AWSVWGPAETQY
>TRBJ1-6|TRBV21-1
ASSKDSGNSSYNSPLH
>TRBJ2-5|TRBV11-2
ASRGTVQETQY
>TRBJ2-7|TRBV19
ASAEILNSYEQY
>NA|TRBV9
ASSPGGRPTYEQY
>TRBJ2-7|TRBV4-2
ASSPGEGAYEQY
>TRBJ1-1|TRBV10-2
ASRPGTLPTEAF
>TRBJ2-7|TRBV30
AWSGDRFYEQY
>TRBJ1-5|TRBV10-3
AISESRDNNQPQH
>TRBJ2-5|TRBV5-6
ASSTVTGTGNQETQY
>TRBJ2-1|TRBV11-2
ASSLLGTGGTHEQF
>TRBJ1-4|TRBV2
ASSEARGQGTKLF
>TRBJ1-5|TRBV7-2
ASSSDRAHQPQH
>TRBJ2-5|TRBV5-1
ASSLQATGGRETQY
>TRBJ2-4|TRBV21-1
ASSKGGQGEAKNIQY
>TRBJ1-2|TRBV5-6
ASSLGVGDRASRGYT
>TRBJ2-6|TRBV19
ASSPTGGAGVLT
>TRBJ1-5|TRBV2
ASSNGGALSNQPQH
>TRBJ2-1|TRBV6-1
ASSGTSGGASYNEQF
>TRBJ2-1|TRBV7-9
ASSLVTSGYNEQF
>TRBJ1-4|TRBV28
ASSTDRGREKLF
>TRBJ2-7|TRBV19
ASSMGTSAYEQY
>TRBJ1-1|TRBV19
ASKERNTEAF
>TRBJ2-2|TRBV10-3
AISESSGSTGELF
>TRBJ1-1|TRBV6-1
ASSEGAMNTEAF
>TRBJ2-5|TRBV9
ASSVFGGPQETQY
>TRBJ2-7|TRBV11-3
ASSRGLIYEQY
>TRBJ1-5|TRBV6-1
ASSEAPELQPQH
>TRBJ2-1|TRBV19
ASNDRGLASNEQF